This T cell receptor beta chain was obtained from a study of identical twins. This clonotype was observed a few times. As yet, its antigen is unknown. V shed 0 bases and J shed 6 bases, with 9 bases lying between them. This CDR3 has 14 residues. The germline V gene encodes CDR1 MRHNA and CDR2 SNTAGT. TCRdb independently ran MiXCR on the 5' RACE reads; one entry per CDR3 protein. The sample includes roughly 710,000 distinct CDR3 sequences, roughly 6% seen only once; the top ten take 1.5% to 2%. Findings of the study overall: Modelling underestimated the level of out-of-frame TCR alpha sharing observed in monozygotic twins.

The V and J genes are TRBV6-4 and TRBJ1-5, with no clear D. The specimen was naive T cells sorted from blood. The source is a young man in good health. The CDR3 sequence is CASSDSIGGQPQHF. The CDR3 bases are TGTGCCAGCAGTGACTCGATCGGTGGTCAGCCCCAGCATTTT.